The 11 T cell receptor beta chains in this list originate from one sample, sequenced in a study of OX40 agonist ivuxolimab in advanced cancers. To prepare the library, the immunoSEQ multiplex PCR assay was applied. TCRdb took over this immuneACCESS table, retaining in-frame rearrangements with V and J assigned. Such tables are incomplete; in checked studies, under half of the missing clones stem from an unresolved V gene, and the remainder is unexplained. This sample has approximately 63,000 clones in its table, and roughly 90% of those were observed once. The leading ten clones occupy about 1.2% of the sample. Sequencing used CD4+ or CD8+ T cells sorted from blood, obtained in a trial of the OX40 agonist ivuxolimab. The receptor set was obtained from an adult with an advanced solid tumor such as melanoma, head and neck, liver or kidney cancer.

This clone was recorded a few times. The chain carries TRBV5-1 and TRBJ2-1; 9 nucleotides line up with TRBD1. The V and J ends lost 0 bases and 5 bases, in that order; junction bases with no gene match: 3. The CDR3 sequence is 15 residues long. Germline V gene data show CDR1 as SGHRS and CDR2 as YFSETQ. CDR3 nucleotides: TGCGCCAGCAGCTTGGAGACAGGGGGGGACAATGAGCAGTTCTTC. Its translation is CASSLETGGDNEQFF.

The chain recombines TRBV28 with TRBJ2-7; the D is unclear. Per germline, CDR1 MDHEN and CDR2 SYDVKM. This CDR3 spans 14 amino acids. Trimming shortened V by 3 bases and J by 3 bases, and 12 bases separated the two germline ends. The CDR3 spells CASSFRAPDYEQYF. The CDR3 DNA is TGTGCCAGCAGTTTTAGGGCTCCCGACTACGAGCAGTACTTC.

The chain employs TRBV5-8 and TRBJ1-1; D not certain. V lost 0 bases to trimming and J lost 4 bases, with 7 bases between them. Germline values: CDR1 SGHTS, CDR2 YDEGEE. The CDR3 sequence is 13 residues long. The CDR3 DNA is TGTGCCAGCAGCTTGGCCCCCCTCACTGAAGCTTTCTTT. Amino acids: CASSLAPLTEAFF.

This chain joins TRBV27 and TRBJ2-3, with 9 bases aligning to TRBD2. Germline-derived CDR1 and CDR2 are MNHEY and SMNVEV (reference sequence). CDR3 length: 13 amino acids. With V trimmed by 6 bases and J by 10 bases, 8 bases remained unmatched. CDR3 in amino acids: CASSNGGGRAQYF. The CDR3 coding sequence is TGTGCCAGCAGCAACGGTGGCGGGAGGGCGCAGTATTTT.

As concerns this clone: The sample carries other DNA sequences with the same CDR3. The rearrangement joins TRBV5-6 to TRBJ2-1; D gene unclear. The CDR3 is 13 amino acids. CDR1 is SGHDT, CDR2 YYEEEE, per germline. V was pared by 1 base and J by 4 bases, with 6 bases between. CDR3 DNA sequence: TGTGCCAGCAGCTTGAGGCGGTACAATGAGCAGTTCTTC. This encodes CASSLRRYNEQFF.

The chain couples TRBV5-1 to TRBJ2-5, with unresolved D. CDR1 SGHRS and CDR2 YFSETQ come from the germline V gene. The CDR3 spans 14 residues. The V end lost 0 bases, the J end lost 1 base, and 7 bases lay between the germline ends. The CDR3, as DNA: TGCGCCAGCAGCTTGGCCACTACCCAAGAGACCCAGTACTTC. This encodes CASSLATTQETQYF.

This chain links TRBV12-2 with TRBJ2-7; TRBD2 was called by the table and not checked on the DNA. TRBV12-2 is labeled a pseudogene. The CDR3 loop spans 17 amino acids. The CDR3 sequence: CASRLEGLAGCSYEQYF. DNA of the CDR3: TGTGCAAGTCGCTTGGAGGGACTAGCGGGGTGTTCCTACGAGCAGTACTTC.

This chain joins TRBV2 and TRBJ2-5, with 12 bases aligning to TRBD2. The germline CDR1 and CDR2 sequences are SNHLY and FYNNEI. The junction had 4 bases not matched to a gene; V was cut back by 4 bases and J by 1 base. The CDR3 length is 16 residues. The CDR3 loop reads CASSAGLAGRQETQYF. In DNA form, the CDR3 reads TGTGCCAGCAGTGCGGGACTAGCGGGCCGCCAAGAGACCCAGTACTTC. Using reference TRBV2 and TRBJ2-5 for the parts outside the CDR3, the full variable domain is EPEVTQTPSHQVTQMGQEVILRCVPISNHLYFYWYRQILGQKVEFLVSFYNNEISEKSEIFDDQFSVERPDGSNFTLKIRSTKLEDSAMYFCASSAGLAGRQETQYFGPGTRLLVL.

In nucleotides, the CDR3 is TGTGCCAGCAGCTCACCGGGACAGGGGGTGGGTGGCTACACCTTC. Amino acids: CASSSPGQGVGGYTF. The genes are TRBV11-2 and TRBJ1-2; 11 bases line up with TRBD1. Germline-derived CDR1 and CDR2 are SGHAT and FQNNGV. V lost 4 bases and J lost 7; bases outside the gene matches: 8. The CDR3 loop spans 15 amino acids.

This chain uses TRBV6-1 with TRBJ1-2, with 9 bases that match TRBD1. Germline trimming cut 6 bases from V and 1 base from J; bases unmatched to any gene: 6. Germline CDR1 reads MNHNS; CDR2 reads SASEGT. The CDR3 has 15 amino acids. CDR3: CASSLGTGSNYGYTF. The CDR3 DNA reads TGTGCCAGCAGCCTCGGGACAGGGAGTAACTATGGCTACACCTTC.

This clone showed up just a few times. V usage is TRBV4-1 and J usage is TRBJ1-5, with a tentative D call TRBD1 (6 bases). V lost 4 bases and J lost 0, with 16 bases in between. CDR1 and CDR2 (germline): MGHRA, YSYEKL. The CDR3 runs to 17 residues. CDR3 sequence: CASSRSQTGYSNQPQHF. The CDR3 DNA follows: TGCGCCAGCAGCCGCTCTCAGACAGGATATAGCAATCAGCCCCAGCATTTT.